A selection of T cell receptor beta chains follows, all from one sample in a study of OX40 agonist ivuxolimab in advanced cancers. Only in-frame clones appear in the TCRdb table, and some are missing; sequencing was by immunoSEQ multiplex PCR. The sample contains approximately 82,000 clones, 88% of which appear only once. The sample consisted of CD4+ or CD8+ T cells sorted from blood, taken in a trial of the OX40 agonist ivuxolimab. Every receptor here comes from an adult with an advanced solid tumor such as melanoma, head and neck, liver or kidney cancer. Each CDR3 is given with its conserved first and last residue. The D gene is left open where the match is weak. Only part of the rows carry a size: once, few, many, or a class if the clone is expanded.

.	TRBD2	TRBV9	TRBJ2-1	TGTGCCAGCAGTGCAACCGGGACTAACCAATTGGCGCAGTTCTTC	CASSATGTNQLAQFF
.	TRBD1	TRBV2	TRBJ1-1	TGTGCCAGCAGTTGGGACAGCCAGAACACTGAAGCTTTCTTT	CASSWDSQNTEAFF
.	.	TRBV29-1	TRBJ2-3	TGCAGCGTTGAAGGGCGTGGGAAGACAGATACGCAGTATTTT	CSVEGRGKTDTQYF
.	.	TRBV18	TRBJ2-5	TGTGCCAGCTCACCACCCGTTCGAGAGACCCAGTACTTC	CASSPPVRETQYF
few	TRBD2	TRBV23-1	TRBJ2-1	TGCGCCAGCAGTCAATCCTGGACGGGAGGGGGTAATGAGCAGTTCTTC	CASSQSWTGGGNEQFF
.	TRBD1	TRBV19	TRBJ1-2	TGTGCCAGTAGTTACCGGGACAGTAATGGCTACACCTTC	CASSYRDSNGYTF
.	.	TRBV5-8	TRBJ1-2	TGTGCCAGCTTGCCCTGGGGGCCTAACTATGGCTACACCTTC	CASLPWGPNYGYTF
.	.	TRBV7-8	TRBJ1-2	TGTGCCAGCAGCTTAGGGCAGACTAACTATGGCTACACCTTC	CASSLGQTNYGYTF
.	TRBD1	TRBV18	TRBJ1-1	TGTGCCAGCTCTTCCGGGACAGGGTTGAACACTGAAGCTTTCTTT	CASSSGTGLNTEAFF
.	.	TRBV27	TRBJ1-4	TGTGCCAGCAGTTTATCTACCCAGGGGAAACTGTTTTTT	CASSLSTQGKLFF
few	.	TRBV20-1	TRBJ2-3	TGCAGTGCTAGCGCCGACGGTACGCAGTATTTT	CSASADGTQYF